This is a list of T cell receptor beta chains from one sample in a study of CD8+CD57+ T cells in acquired aplastic anemia. TCRdb independently ran MiXCR on the reads; one entry per CDR3 protein. The sample consists of 180,000 or so distinct CDR3 sequences, 35% to 50% of them appearing once. Material for sequencing was sorted CD4+, CD8+, or CD8+CD57+ T cells (not recorded which) from PBMCs. Source of these receptors: a human donor in good health. The CDR3 runs from the conserved cysteine through the conserved F or W. D genes are given only for firm matches. The listing skips clone size in some rows; elsewhere it reads once, few, many or a size class.

TRBJ2-3	TRBD1	TRBV18	few	CASSLGQGGTDTQYF	TGTGCCAGCTCACTTGGACAGGGGGGCACAGATACGCAGTATTTT
TRBJ1-2	TRBD1	TRBV7-9	-	CASSLGQGRDYGYTF	TGTGCCAGCAGCTTAGGACAGGGGCGAGACTATGGCTACACCTTC
TRBJ1-6	-	TRBV7-2	-	CASSRRQPYNSPLHF	TGTGCCAGCAGCCGGAGACAGCCCTATAATTCACCCCTCCACTTT
TRBJ2-7	-	TRBV28	-	CASSGPFVGEQYF	TGTGCCAGCAGCGGACCCTTTGTCGGCGAGCAGTACTTC
TRBJ2-7	-	TRBV6-5	-	CASSYSIQVINEQYF	TGTGCCAGCAGTTACTCGATACAGGTAATCAACGAGCAGTACTTC
TRBJ1-6	-	TRBV13	many	CASSFTGFNSPLHF	TGTGCCAGCAGCTTCACAGGGTTTAATTCACCCCTCCACTTT
TRBJ1-6	TRBD1	TRBV7-2	-	CASKRDRGQNSPLHF	TGTGCCAGCAAAAGAGACAGGGGGCAGAATTCACCCCTCCACTTT
TRBJ1-2	TRBD1	TRBV5-5	many	CASSVSGTGASYGYTF	TGTGCCAGCAGCGTTTCCGGGACAGGGGCCTCCTATGGCTACACCTTC
TRBJ2-2	TRBD2	TRBV7-9	once	CASSSGLAGELFF	TGTGCCAGCAGTTCTGGACTAGCCGGGGAGCTGTTTTTT
TRBJ2-5	-	TRBV15	many	CATSREDRGGPETQYF	TGTGCCACCAGCAGAGAGGATAGGGGGGGACCAGAGACCCAGTACTTC
TRBJ1-4	-	TRBV4-1	-	CASSRDNEKLFF	TGCGCCAGCAGCCGGGATAATGAAAAACTGTTTTTT
TRBJ1-1	TRBD1	TRBV24-1	few	CATSNTGGTEAFF	TGTGCCACCTCAAACACAGGGGGCACTGAAGCTTTCTTT
TRBJ1-2	-	TRBV18	-	CASSPPFGNYGYTF	TGTGCCAGCTCACCACCGTTCGGGAACTATGGCTACACCTTC
TRBJ1-1	-	TRBV7-9	-	CASSLQAEAFF	TGTGCCAGCAGCTTACAGGCCGAAGCTTTCTTT